This is a list of T cell receptor beta chains from one sample in a study of T cell repertoires in cytomegalovirus infection. TCRdb reprocessed the reads via MiXCR and lists one record per CDR3 protein. The sample has some 220,000 distinct CDR3 sequences, 35% to 40% seen once. The antigens of these receptors remain unknown. The sequenced sample was CD8+ T cells from cultured PBMCs, obtained from culture after CMV antigen stimulation. These receptors were collected from a human donor in good health (CMV status not recorded). Some clones in this sample may be carry-over from other donors' samples. Both conserved end residues are part of each CDR3. Each record gives: CDR3 DNA, CDR3 protein, V gene, D gene, clone size, CDR3 length, J gene. A D gene is named only where the DNA matches it firmly. Rows may omit the clone size; those that give it use once, few, many or a size class.

CDR3nt: TGTGCCAGCGCGGGGACTTACAATGAGCAGTTCTTC; CDR3aa: CASAGTYNEQFF; v_gene: TRBV7-6; d_gene: .; abundance: few; len: 12; j_gene: TRBJ2-1
CDR3nt: TGTGCCAGCAGTTTATCAGGGGGCTATCAGCCCCAGCATTTT; CDR3aa: CASSLSGGYQPQHF; v_gene: TRBV27; d_gene: TRBD1; abundance: .; len: 14; j_gene: TRBJ1-5
CDR3nt: TGTGCCAGCACTTCCGAGCTAGCGGGAGCCCACGAGCAGTACTTC; CDR3aa: CASTSELAGAHEQYF; v_gene: TRBV27; d_gene: TRBD2; abundance: few; len: 15; j_gene: TRBJ2-7
CDR3nt: TGTGCCAGCAGTTTAAGGGTTACAGATACGCAGTATTTT; CDR3aa: CASSLRVTDTQYF; v_gene: TRBV27; d_gene: .; abundance: .; len: 13; j_gene: TRBJ2-3
CDR3nt: TGTGCCAGCAGCGCGGGACAGGCGAGGATTTATCGCTACACCTTC; CDR3aa: CASSAGQARIYRYTF; v_gene: TRBV7-9; d_gene: TRBD1; abundance: .; len: 15; j_gene: TRBJ1-2
CDR3nt: TGTGCCATCATAGGACTAGCGGGGACCACCGCCGGGGAGCTGTTTTTT; CDR3aa: CAIIGLAGTTAGELFF; v_gene: TRBV7-8; d_gene: TRBD2; abundance: few; len: 16; j_gene: TRBJ2-2
CDR3nt: TGTGCCAGCAGCTTGGGGGGGAGAATAGAGCAGTTCTTC; CDR3aa: CASSLGGRIEQFF; v_gene: TRBV11-1; d_gene: TRBD2; abundance: .; len: 13; j_gene: TRBJ2-1
CDR3nt: TGTGCCAGCAGACCAACCGGGACGCAAACCTACGAGCAGTACTTC; CDR3aa: CASRPTGTQTYEQYF; v_gene: TRBV28; d_gene: .; abundance: .; len: 15; j_gene: TRBJ2-7
CDR3nt: TGTGCCAGCACCCCGGGGACTAGCCCTGGGAAGACCCAGTACTTC; CDR3aa: CASTPGTSPGKTQYF; v_gene: TRBV12-3/TRBV12-4; d_gene: TRBD2; abundance: few; len: 15; j_gene: TRBJ2-5
CDR3nt: TGTGCCAGTAGTTACCTTGGGGGTACAGATGGCACAGATACGCAGTATTTT; CDR3aa: CASSYLGGTDGTDTQYF; v_gene: TRBV19; d_gene: .; abundance: .; len: 17; j_gene: TRBJ2-3
CDR3nt: TGTGCCAGCACCCCAGGGTATCCTGGGGCCAACGTCCTGACTTTC; CDR3aa: CASTPGYPGANVLTF; v_gene: TRBV7-9; d_gene: .; abundance: .; len: 15; j_gene: TRBJ2-6
CDR3nt: TGTGCCAGCAGGAGGACAGAGTTCCAAGAGACCCAGTACTTC; CDR3aa: CASRRTEFQETQYF; v_gene: TRBV2; d_gene: .; abundance: few; len: 14; j_gene: TRBJ2-5
CDR3nt: TGTGCCAGCAGTCCATGGGGGGTCGGGCGAGCAGATACGCAGTATTTT; CDR3aa: CASSPWGVGRADTQYF; v_gene: TRBV27; d_gene: .; abundance: few; len: 16; j_gene: TRBJ2-3
CDR3nt: TGTGCCAGCAGCCCCGGACAGGTTTATGGCAATGAGCAGTTCTTC; CDR3aa: CASSPGQVYGNEQFF; v_gene: TRBV7-9; d_gene: TRBD1; abundance: many; len: 15; j_gene: TRBJ2-1
CDR3nt: TGTGCCAGCAGTTTATTCCGGGAGGGCCCTTACAATGAGCAGTTCTTC; CDR3aa: CASSLFREGPYNEQFF; v_gene: TRBV28; d_gene: TRBD2; abundance: few; len: 16; j_gene: TRBJ2-1
CDR3nt: TGTGCCAGCAGCGTAGTAGGCCTAGCTATGAATGAGCAGTTCTTC; CDR3aa: CASSVVGLAMNEQFF; v_gene: TRBV9; d_gene: .; abundance: few; len: 15; j_gene: TRBJ2-1
CDR3nt: TGTGCCAGCAGTTACGACAGGGGCGGCTATAACTATGGCTACACCTTC; CDR3aa: CASSYDRGGYNYGYTF; v_gene: TRBV6-5; d_gene: TRBD1; abundance: few; len: 16; j_gene: TRBJ1-2
CDR3nt: TGTGCCAGCAGTCCCACAGGGGGCGGCGAAGCTTTCTTT; CDR3aa: CASSPTGGGEAFF; v_gene: TRBV7-3; d_gene: TRBD1; abundance: .; len: 13; j_gene: TRBJ1-1
CDR3nt: TGTGCCAGCAGTTACCCCCTCGCAGGGCTTAATCAGCCCCAGCATTTT; CDR3aa: CASSYPLAGLNQPQHF; v_gene: TRBV6-6; d_gene: .; abundance: few; len: 16; j_gene: TRBJ1-5
CDR3nt: TGTGCCAGTATCTCCCGGGCAGGGGCTAAAGGCACTGAAGCTTTCTTT; CDR3aa: CASISRAGAKGTEAFF; v_gene: TRBV19; d_gene: .; abundance: .; len: 16; j_gene: TRBJ1-1
CDR3nt: TGTGCCAGCACCCTACACCCCCCTTCTTACCGACAGGGGGGGAACACTGAAGCTTTCTTT; CDR3aa: CASTLHPPSYRQGGNTEAFF; v_gene: TRBV12-3/TRBV12-4; d_gene: TRBD1; abundance: few; len: 20; j_gene: TRBJ1-1
CDR3nt: TGTGCCAGCAGTTTTCCGGCAGGGTTGTCGGAGACCCAGTACTTC; CDR3aa: CASSFPAGLSETQYF; v_gene: TRBV12-3/TRBV12-4; d_gene: .; abundance: .; len: 15; j_gene: TRBJ2-5
CDR3nt: TGTGCCAGCAGCCAAGAGGTCCACGGGGTCCAAGAGACCCAGTACTTC; CDR3aa: CASSQEVHGVQETQYF; v_gene: TRBV4-2; d_gene: .; abundance: .; len: 16; j_gene: TRBJ2-5
CDR3nt: TGTGCCAGCAGCCCGAGGACAAAAGAACAAGAGACCCAGTACTTC; CDR3aa: CASSPRTKEQETQYF; v_gene: TRBV7-9; d_gene: .; abundance: .; len: 15; j_gene: TRBJ2-5
CDR3nt: TGTGCCAGCAGCTTAGCCGGGGATTCCTACAATGAGCAGTTCTTC; CDR3aa: CASSLAGDSYNEQFF; v_gene: TRBV7-6; d_gene: .; abundance: many; len: 15; j_gene: TRBJ2-1
CDR3nt: TGCGCCAGCAGTCAATCGTTTCAGGGGATGAATCAGCCCCAGCATTTT; CDR3aa: CASSQSFQGMNQPQHF; v_gene: TRBV23-1; d_gene: .; abundance: .; len: 16; j_gene: TRBJ1-5
CDR3nt: TGCAGCGTTGAGGGGCAGGGGGACTGGGATTACGAGCAGTACTTC; CDR3aa: CSVEGQGDWDYEQYF; v_gene: TRBV29-1; d_gene: .; abundance: few; len: 15; j_gene: TRBJ2-7
CDR3nt: TGTGCCAGCAGCTTAGACGAGACCAGGGCCTACGAGCAGTACTTC; CDR3aa: CASSLDETRAYEQYF; v_gene: TRBV7-8; d_gene: .; abundance: few; len: 15; j_gene: TRBJ2-7
CDR3nt: TGTGCCAGCAGTTACTCATATAGATGGGAGACTGAAGCTTTCTTT; CDR3aa: CASSYSYRWETEAFF; v_gene: TRBV6-5; d_gene: .; abundance: .; len: 15; j_gene: TRBJ1-1
CDR3nt: TGTGCCAGCAGGGGGAAGGAGGGTGGGAATCAGCCCCAGCATTTT; CDR3aa: CASRGKEGGNQPQHF; v_gene: TRBV2; d_gene: .; abundance: few; len: 15; j_gene: TRBJ1-5
CDR3nt: TGTGCCAGCAGCTTAACGGTCCAGGGGAACCAAGAGACCCAGTACTTC; CDR3aa: CASSLTVQGNQETQYF; v_gene: TRBV11-2; d_gene: .; abundance: few; len: 16; j_gene: TRBJ2-5
CDR3nt: TGTGCCAGCATTCGGGCTAGCGGTTCCTACGAGCAGTACTTC; CDR3aa: CASIRASGSYEQYF; v_gene: TRBV7-6; d_gene: TRBD2; abundance: .; len: 14; j_gene: TRBJ2-7
CDR3nt: TGTGCCAGCAGCTTAGGGGGGCGCAATGGTTCCTACGAGCAGTACTTC; CDR3aa: CASSLGGRNGSYEQYF; v_gene: TRBV7-9; d_gene: .; abundance: .; len: 16; j_gene: TRBJ2-7
CDR3nt: TGTGCCAGCAGTCCCAGCGGGACCTACGAGCAGTACTTC; CDR3aa: CASSPSGTYEQYF; v_gene: TRBV7-9; d_gene: TRBD2; abundance: few; len: 13; j_gene: TRBJ2-7
CDR3nt: TGTGCCAGCAGTTCCCCCCGCGGGACAGCCCCCTACGAGCAGTACTTC; CDR3aa: CASSSPRGTAPYEQYF; v_gene: TRBV12-3/TRBV12-4; d_gene: .; abundance: .; len: 16; j_gene: TRBJ2-7
CDR3nt: TGTGCCAGCAGATCCGGCAGCGGGCGAATGAACACTGAAGCTTTCTTT; CDR3aa: CASRSGSGRMNTEAFF; v_gene: TRBV7-9; d_gene: .; abundance: few; len: 16; j_gene: TRBJ1-1
CDR3nt: TGTGCCAGCAGTTTAGGGGTTCTGAACACTGAAGCTTTCTTT; CDR3aa: CASSLGVLNTEAFF; v_gene: TRBV27; d_gene: .; abundance: few; len: 14; j_gene: TRBJ1-1
CDR3nt: TGTGCCACCAGTGATTTGGGCGGCCCAACACCTTCGGATGAGCAGTTCTTC; CDR3aa: CATSDLGGPTPSDEQFF; v_gene: TRBV24-1; d_gene: .; abundance: .; len: 17; j_gene: TRBJ2-1
CDR3nt: TGTGCCAGCAGACCCAGGGAGGGGTGGCCTGAAGCTTTCTTT; CDR3aa: CASRPREGWPEAFF; v_gene: TRBV6-5; d_gene: .; abundance: few; len: 14; j_gene: TRBJ1-1
CDR3nt: TGTGCCAGCAGCTTAGCCCTCCCTGAAGCTTTCTTT; CDR3aa: CASSLALPEAFF; v_gene: TRBV7-9; d_gene: .; abundance: few; len: 12; j_gene: TRBJ1-1
CDR3nt: TGTGCCAGCAGCTTAGGTTGGTCGGGACTAGTATACAATGAGCAGTTCTTC; CDR3aa: CASSLGWSGLVYNEQFF; v_gene: TRBV7-2; d_gene: TRBD2; abundance: few; len: 17; j_gene: TRBJ2-1
CDR3nt: TGTGCCAGCAGTTATCGGGGTCAGTTCGGCGAGCAGTACTTC; CDR3aa: CASSYRGQFGEQYF; v_gene: TRBV27; d_gene: .; abundance: .; len: 14; j_gene: TRBJ2-7
CDR3nt: TGTGCCAGCAGCTTAGGATGGACTGAGGGCGAGCAGTACTTC; CDR3aa: CASSLGWTEGEQYF; v_gene: TRBV11-2; d_gene: .; abundance: few; len: 14; j_gene: TRBJ2-7
CDR3nt: TGTGCCAGCAGCTTATTGCCAGCGGGGGGGATAACCTACGAGCAGTACTTC; CDR3aa: CASSLLPAGGITYEQYF; v_gene: TRBV11-2; d_gene: TRBD2; abundance: .; len: 17; j_gene: TRBJ2-7
CDR3nt: TGTGCCAGCAGCTTAAGCCGGGACAGGGGAGGCCCTGGGGCCAACGTCCTGACTTTC; CDR3aa: CASSLSRDRGGPGANVLTF; v_gene: TRBV7-3; d_gene: TRBD1; abundance: few; len: 19; j_gene: TRBJ2-6
CDR3nt: TGTGCCAGCTATTCCCCACTGACAGGGCTTAATGAAAAACTGTTTTTT; CDR3aa: CASYSPLTGLNEKLFF; v_gene: TRBV28; d_gene: TRBD1; abundance: .; len: 16; j_gene: TRBJ1-4
CDR3nt: TGTGCCAGCAGAAGCGCGGCAGGGGAGTACAACGAGCAGTACTTC; CDR3aa: CASRSAAGEYNEQYF; v_gene: TRBV7-6; d_gene: .; abundance: .; len: 15; j_gene: TRBJ2-7
CDR3nt: TGTGCCAGCAGCTTAGCGGCCGGGACATTTTATGGCTACACCTTC; CDR3aa: CASSLAAGTFYGYTF; v_gene: TRBV7-8; d_gene: .; abundance: few; len: 15; j_gene: TRBJ1-2
CDR3nt: TGTGCCAGCAGCGTAAGAGGCGGGGAGCTGTTTTTT; CDR3aa: CASSVRGGELFF; v_gene: TRBV9; d_gene: .; abundance: few; len: 12; j_gene: TRBJ2-2
CDR3nt: TGCAGTGCTAGCCCGACAGTGCCCTCCTACGAGCAGTACTTC; CDR3aa: CSASPTVPSYEQYF; v_gene: TRBV20-1; d_gene: .; abundance: .; len: 14; j_gene: TRBJ2-7
CDR3nt: TGTGCCAGCAGTTTCCCGGGACAAACCTACAATGAGCAGTTCTTC; CDR3aa: CASSFPGQTYNEQFF; v_gene: TRBV27; d_gene: .; abundance: .; len: 15; j_gene: TRBJ2-1